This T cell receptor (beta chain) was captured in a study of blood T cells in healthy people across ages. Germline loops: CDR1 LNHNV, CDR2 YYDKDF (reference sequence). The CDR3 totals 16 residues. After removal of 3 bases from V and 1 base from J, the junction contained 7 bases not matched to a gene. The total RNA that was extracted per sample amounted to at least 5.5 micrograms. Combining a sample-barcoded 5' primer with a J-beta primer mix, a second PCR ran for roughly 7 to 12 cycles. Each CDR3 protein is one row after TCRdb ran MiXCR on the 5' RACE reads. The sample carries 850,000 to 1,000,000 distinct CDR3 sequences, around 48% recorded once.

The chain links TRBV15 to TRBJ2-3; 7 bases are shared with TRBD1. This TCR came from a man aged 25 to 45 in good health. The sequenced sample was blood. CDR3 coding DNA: TGTGCCACCAGCAGTTTACAGGGGTCCCGCACAGATACGCAGTATTTT. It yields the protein CATSSLQGSRTDTQYF.